Below, one T cell receptor beta chain is given with its context. Its antigen is not identified. The record originates from a study of sequential checkpoint blockade in melanoma. Study as a whole: Each arm's sequence ended with maintenance nivolumab. After nivolumab or ipilimumab alone, around 24 patients had week-13 rebiopsies. Study-wide points: T-cell fraction and clonality followed PD-L1 and CD8+ counts, not mutational load. For nivolumab-first patients, baseline tumor clonality was associated with response.

Only in-frame clones appear in the TCRdb table, and some are missing; sequencing was by immunoSEQ multiplex PCR. Of fewer than 8,000 clones listed, less than 25% are singletons. The J segment lost 6 bases and the V segment lost 6 bases, leaving 18 bases of the junction unmatched. There are 17 residues in the CDR3. From germline, CDR1 is MNHGY and CDR2 SAAAGT. The treatment was: randomized to nivolumab then ipilimumab (arm A) or the reverse (arm B). The source was tumor tissue (inferred from file names), collected from a patient given nivolumab and ipilimumab in sequence. This chain connects TRBV6-8 to TRBJ2-5; 8 nucleotides line up with TRBD2. The TCR sequence derives from a human donor with melanoma. The CDR3 region has the DNA TGTGCCAGCAGCCTTCGAGGGGTAGCGGGAATAGGGAAGACCCAGTACTTC. This codes for CASSLRGVAGIGKTQYF.